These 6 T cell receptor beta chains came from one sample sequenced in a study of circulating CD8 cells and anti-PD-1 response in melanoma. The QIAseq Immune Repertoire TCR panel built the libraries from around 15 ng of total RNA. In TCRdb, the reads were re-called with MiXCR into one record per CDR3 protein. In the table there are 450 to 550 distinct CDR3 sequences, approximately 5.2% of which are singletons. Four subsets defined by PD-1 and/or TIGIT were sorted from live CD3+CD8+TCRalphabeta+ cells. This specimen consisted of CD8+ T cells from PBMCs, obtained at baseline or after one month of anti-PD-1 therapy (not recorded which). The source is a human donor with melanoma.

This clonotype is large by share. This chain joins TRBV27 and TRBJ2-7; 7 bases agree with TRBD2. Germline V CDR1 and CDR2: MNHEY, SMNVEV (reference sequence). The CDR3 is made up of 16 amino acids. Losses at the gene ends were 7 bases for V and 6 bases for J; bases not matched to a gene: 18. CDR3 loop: CASTLWGGTSAGEQYF. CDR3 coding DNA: TGTGCCAGCACCCTCTGGGGGGGGACCTCAGCGGGCGAGCAGTACTTC.

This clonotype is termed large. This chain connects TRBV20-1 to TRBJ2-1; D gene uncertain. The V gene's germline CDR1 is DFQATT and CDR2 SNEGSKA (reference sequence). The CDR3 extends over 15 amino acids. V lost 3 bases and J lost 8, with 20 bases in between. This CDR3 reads CSASGSFTPGDEQFF. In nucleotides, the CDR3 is TGCAGTGCTAGCGGGTCCTTTACTCCTGGCGATGAGCAGTTCTTC.

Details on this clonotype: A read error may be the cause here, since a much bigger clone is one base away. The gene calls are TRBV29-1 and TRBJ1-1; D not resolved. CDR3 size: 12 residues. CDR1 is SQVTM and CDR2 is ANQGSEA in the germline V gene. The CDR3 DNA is TGCAGCGTCTGGGAAGTGAACACTGTAGCTTTCTTT. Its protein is CSVWEVNTVAFF.

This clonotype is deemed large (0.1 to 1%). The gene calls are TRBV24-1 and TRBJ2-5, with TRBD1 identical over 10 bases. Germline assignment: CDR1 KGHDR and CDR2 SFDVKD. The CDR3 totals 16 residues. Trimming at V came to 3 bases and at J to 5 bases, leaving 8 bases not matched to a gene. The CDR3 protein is CATSDTDRGIPETQYF. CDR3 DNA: TGTGCCACCAGTGATACGGACAGGGGGATCCCGGAGACCCAGTACTTC.

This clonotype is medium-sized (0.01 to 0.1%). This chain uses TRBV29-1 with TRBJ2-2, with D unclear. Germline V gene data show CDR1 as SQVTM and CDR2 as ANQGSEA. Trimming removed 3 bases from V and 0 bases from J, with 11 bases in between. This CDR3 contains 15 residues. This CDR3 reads CSVDSLGSNTGELFF. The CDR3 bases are TGCAGCGTTGATTCTTTGGGATCGAACACCGGGGAGCTGTTTTTT.

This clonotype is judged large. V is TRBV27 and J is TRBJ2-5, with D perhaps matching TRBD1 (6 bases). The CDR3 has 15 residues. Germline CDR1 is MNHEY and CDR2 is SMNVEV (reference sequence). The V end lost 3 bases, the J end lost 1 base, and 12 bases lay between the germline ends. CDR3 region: CASSLGQMSQETQYF. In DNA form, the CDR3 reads TGTGCCAGCAGTTTGGGACAAATGTCCCAAGAGACCCAGTACTTC.